The T cell receptor beta chain under discussion was sequenced for a study of blood T cell repertoires in COVID-19. Source study methods: By means of reference gene primer amplification, nucleated cell counts were estimated. The repertoire was sequenced with immunoSEQ multiplex PCR; TCRdb's copy has only in-frame clones and lacks some. V, J and clone size are those of that table, while D and trimming were read from the DNA. The table records 240,000 or so clones, about 83% of them present only once. The CDR3 is made up of 15 amino acids. The V end lost 5 bases, the J end lost 0 bases, and 10 bases lay between the germline ends. Looked up from germline, CDR1 is SNHLY and CDR2 is FYNNEI.

This chain uses TRBV2 with TRBJ1-4; a weak D match, TRBD1 (5 bases). The sequenced sample was PBMCs or T cells enriched from blood (not recorded which). This TCR was recovered from a woman aged 45-60 years who had recovered from COVID-19. For the CDR3, the DNA is TGTGCCAGCAGTAGCAGGGCCTCAACTAATGAAAAACTGTTTTTT. Its translation: CASSSRASTNEKLFF. The full variable domain, its missing parts supplied by reference TRBV2 and TRBJ1-4, is EPEVTQTPSHQVTQMGQEVILRCVPISNHLYFYWYRQILGQKVEFLVSFYNNEISEKSEIFDDQFSVERPDGSNFTLKIRSTKLEDSAMYFCASSSRASTNEKLFFGSGTQLSVL.